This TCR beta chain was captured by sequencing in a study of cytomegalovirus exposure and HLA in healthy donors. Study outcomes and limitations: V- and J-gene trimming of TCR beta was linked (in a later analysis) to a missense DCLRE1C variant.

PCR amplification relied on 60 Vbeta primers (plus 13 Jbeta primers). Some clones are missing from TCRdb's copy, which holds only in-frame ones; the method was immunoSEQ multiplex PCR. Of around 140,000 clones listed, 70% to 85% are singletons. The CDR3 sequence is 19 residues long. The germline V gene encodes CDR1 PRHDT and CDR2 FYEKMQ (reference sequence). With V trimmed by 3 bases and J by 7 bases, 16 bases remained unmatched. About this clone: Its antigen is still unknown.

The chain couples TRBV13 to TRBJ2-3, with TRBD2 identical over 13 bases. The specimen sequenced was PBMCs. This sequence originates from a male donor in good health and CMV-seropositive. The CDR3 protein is CASSFAGLAGWGVTNTQYF. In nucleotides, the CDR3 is TGTGCCAGCAGCTTCGCGGGACTAGCGGGATGGGGGGTCACGAATACGCAGTATTTT.